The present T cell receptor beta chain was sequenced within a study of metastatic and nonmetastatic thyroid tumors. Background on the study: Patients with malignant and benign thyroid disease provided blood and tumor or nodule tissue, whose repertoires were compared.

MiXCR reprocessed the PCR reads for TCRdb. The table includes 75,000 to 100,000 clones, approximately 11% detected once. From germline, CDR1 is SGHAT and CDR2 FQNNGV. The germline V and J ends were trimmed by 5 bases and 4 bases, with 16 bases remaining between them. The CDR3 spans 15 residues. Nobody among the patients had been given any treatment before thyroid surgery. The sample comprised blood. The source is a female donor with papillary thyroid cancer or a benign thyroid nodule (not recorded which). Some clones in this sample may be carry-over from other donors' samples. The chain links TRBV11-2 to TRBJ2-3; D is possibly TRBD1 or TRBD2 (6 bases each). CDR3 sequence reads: CASSLRGRSPDTQYF. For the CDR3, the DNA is TGTGCCAGCAGCCTAAGGGGGAGGAGCCCAGATACGCAGTATTTT.